This TCR beta chain was obtained from a study of blood T cell repertoires in COVID-19. The table came from immunoSEQ multiplex PCR; TCRdb's copy has only in-frame clones and leaves some out. The table has 150,000 to 200,000 clones, 88% seen once. CDR1 is MNHEY, CDR2 SVGEGT, per germline. Trimming took 0 bases from V and 4 from J; bases not matched to a gene: 4. There are 15 residues in the CDR3. Recruits, aged roughly 18 to 95 years, lived in 20 to 30 US areas. Cohort assignment relied on participant-reported clinical history. This clonotype originated in a woman younger than 35 who had recovered from COVID-19. Sequencing input: PBMCs or T cells enriched from blood (not recorded which). The chain combines TRBV6-2 or TRBV6-3 with TRBJ2-7, with TRBD2 matching 9 bases. The CDR3, as DNA: TGTGCCAGCAGTTACTCGGGCGGGAGGGCTTACGAGCAGTACTTC. Translated: CASSYSGGRAYEQYF.